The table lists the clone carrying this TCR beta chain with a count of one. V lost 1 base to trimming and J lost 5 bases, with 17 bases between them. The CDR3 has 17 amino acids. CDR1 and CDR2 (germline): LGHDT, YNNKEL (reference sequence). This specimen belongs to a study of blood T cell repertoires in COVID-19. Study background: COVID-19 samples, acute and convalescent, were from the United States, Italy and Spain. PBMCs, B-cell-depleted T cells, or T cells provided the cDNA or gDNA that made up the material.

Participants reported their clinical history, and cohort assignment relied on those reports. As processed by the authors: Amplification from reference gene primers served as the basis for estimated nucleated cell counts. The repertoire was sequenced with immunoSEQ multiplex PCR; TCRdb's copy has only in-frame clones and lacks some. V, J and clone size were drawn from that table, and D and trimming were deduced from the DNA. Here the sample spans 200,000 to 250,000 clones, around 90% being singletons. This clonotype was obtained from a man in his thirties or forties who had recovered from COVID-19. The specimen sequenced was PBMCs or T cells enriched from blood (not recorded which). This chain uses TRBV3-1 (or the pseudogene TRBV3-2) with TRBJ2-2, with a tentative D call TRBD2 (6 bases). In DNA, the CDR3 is TGTGCCAGCAGCCAAGCTTACGTTACGGAGGGAACCGGGGAGCTGTTTTTT. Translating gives CASSQAYVTEGTGELFF.